A selection of T cell receptor beta chains follows, all from one sample in a study of T cells after yellow fever vaccination. TCRdb reanalysed the 5' RACE reads using MiXCR and keeps one entry per CDR3 protein. The repertoire holds fewer than 150,000 distinct CDR3 sequences, with over 7% as singletons. Here the sequenced sample was CD4+ T cells sorted from PBMCs, taken 5 days after the yellow fever booster vaccination. The receptors originated from a man aged 30-40 years who received the YFV17D yellow fever vaccine. The CDR3 runs from the conserved cysteine through the conserved F or W. The D gene is left open where the match is weak. Rows give clone size only sometimes, using once, few, many, or a class for an expanded clone.

CDR3aa,CDR3nt,d_gene,abundance,j_gene,v_gene
CASHPGEETGANVLTF,TGTGCCAGCCACCCCGGTGAAGAGACCGGGGCCAACGTCCTGACTTTC,.,many,TRBJ2-6,TRBV19
CAISEGTSGRARDEQFF,TGTGCCATCAGTGAGGGGACTAGCGGGAGGGCCAGGGATGAGCAGTTCTTC,TRBD2,many,TRBJ2-1,TRBV10-3
CASSISAGRDAKNIQYF,TGTGCCAGTAGTATTTCGGCGGGGCGCGACGCCAAAAACATTCAGTACTTC,.,.,TRBJ2-4,TRBV19
CASSPGVPGADTGELFF,TGTGCCAGCAGCCCCGGGGTACCGGGAGCGGACACCGGGGAGCTGTTTTTT,.,.,TRBJ2-2,TRBV5-6
CASSLLGTDTDTQYF,TGTGCCAGCAGCTTGTTAGGGACCGACACAGATACGCAGTATTTT,.,.,TRBJ2-3,TRBV5-4
CAMGGGSTGETQYF,TGTGCCATGGGCGGCGGGAGCACCGGAGAGACCCAGTACTTC,TRBD2,many,TRBJ2-5,TRBV10-3
CASTTTAGANVLTF,TGCGCCAGCACCACGACAGCTGGGGCCAACGTCCTGACTTTC,.,many,TRBJ2-6,TRBV5-1
CASSPGGIAKNIQYF,TGTGCCAGCAGCCCTGGAGGGATAGCCAAAAACATTCAGTACTTC,.,many,TRBJ2-4,TRBV7-9
CASSSGTLWQYF,TGTGCCAGCAGTTCCGGGACTTTGTGGCAGTACTTC,.,few,TRBJ2-7,TRBV28
CATSDPSEENKTQYF,TGTGCCACCAGTGATCCAAGCGAGGAGAATAAGACCCAGTACTTC,.,many,TRBJ2-5,TRBV24-1
CASSYSGTGGSSSYNEQFF,TGTGCCAGCAGTTACTCTGGGACAGGGGGTTCGAGCTCCTACAATGAGCAGTTCTTC,TRBD1,many,TRBJ2-1,TRBV6-5
CASSPPSSGRSDEQFF,TGTGCCAGCTCACCACCATCCAGCGGGAGAAGTGATGAGCAGTTCTTC,TRBD2,many,TRBJ2-1,TRBV18
CASSPQYEQYF,TGTGCCAGCAGCCCGCAATACGAGCAGTACTTC,.,many,TRBJ2-7,TRBV7-9
CSARPPAGGWETQYF,TGCAGTGCTAGGCCACCAGCGGGAGGTTGGGAGACCCAGTACTTC,TRBD2,.,TRBJ2-5,TRBV20-1
CSVGLTSGYRDTQYF,TGCAGCGTTGGGCTCACGTCTGGTTATCGGGATACGCAGTATTTT,.,many,TRBJ2-3,TRBV29-1
CASSLAVEVNEQFF,TGCGCCAGCAGCTTGGCCGTCGAGGTGAATGAGCAGTTCTTC,.,many,TRBJ2-1,TRBV5-1
CASSLGASNYGYTF,TGTGCCAGCAGCTTAGGGGCCTCTAACTATGGCTACACCTTC,.,many,TRBJ1-2,TRBV7-9
CAISSTDTQYF,TGTGCCATCAGCTCCACAGATACGCAGTATTTT,.,many,TRBJ2-3,TRBV10-3
CSASGGTNQETQYF,TGCAGTGCTAGTGGCGGGACCAACCAAGAGACCCAGTACTTC,.,many,TRBJ2-5,TRBV20-1
CASSYDSIPHF,TGTGCCAGCAGTTACGATTCCATCCCGCACTTC,.,many,TRBJ2-7,TRBV6-2/TRBV6-3
CASRRTGTGTQYF,TGTGCCAGCAGGAGGACAGGGACCGGGACCCAGTACTTC,TRBD1,many,TRBJ2-5,TRBV12-3/TRBV12-4
CASSFGEPSTDTQYF,TGTGCCAGCAGCTTCGGGGAGCCAAGCACAGATACGCAGTATTTT,.,many,TRBJ2-3,TRBV7-2
CASSLVGVNNEQFF,TGTGCCAGCAGCTTGGTGGGAGTGAACAATGAGCAGTTCTTC,.,few,TRBJ2-1,TRBV5-4
CSAPGRDRGRTNEKLFF,TGCAGTGCGCCTGGCCGGGACAGGGGGCGTACTAATGAAAAACTGTTTTTT,TRBD1,many,TRBJ1-4,TRBV20-1
CASSLMTGPTEAFF,TGTGCCAGCAGCTTAATGACAGGACCCACTGAAGCTTTCTTT,.,many,TRBJ1-1,TRBV7-3
CASSLGRAGDTQYF,TGTGCCAGCAGCTTAGGCCGGGCCGGAGATACGCAGTATTTT,.,.,TRBJ2-3,TRBV7-8
CASSPELGTSGGEQYF,TGTGCCAGCTCACCTGAGTTGGGGACATCGGGAGGCGAGCAGTACTTC,.,few,TRBJ2-7,TRBV18
CASSQTPSGAEDTQYF,TGTGCCAGCAGCCAGACTCCGTCGGGGGCGGAAGATACGCAGTATTTT,.,.,TRBJ2-3,TRBV7-2
CSVDGRPEQYF,TGCAGCGTTGATGGCCGTCCCGAGCAGTACTTC,.,many,TRBJ2-7,TRBV29-1
CSARAPGLAGTGELFF,TGCAGTGCTAGGGCCCCGGGACTAGCGGGAACCGGGGAGCTGTTTTTT,TRBD2,many,TRBJ2-2,TRBV20-1
CASTIGTQPQHF,TGTGCCAGCACTATCGGGACACAGCCCCAGCATTTT,.,few,TRBJ1-5,TRBV12-3/TRBV12-4
CASSATPGLPRDYEQYF,TGTGCCAGCAGTGCTACTCCGGGACTACCCCGAGACTACGAGCAGTACTTC,TRBD2,few,TRBJ2-7,TRBV6-2/TRBV6-3
CASSSSPGTGNTEAFF,TGTGCCAGCAGCTCATCCCCCGGGACAGGGAACACTGAAGCTTTCTTT,TRBD1,few,TRBJ1-1,TRBV7-9
CASSSPGVAGGDEQFF,TGTGCCAGCAGCTCACCCGGAGTAGCGGGAGGCGATGAGCAGTTCTTC,TRBD2,many,TRBJ2-1,TRBV7-2
CAISTGEETQYF,TGTGCCATTTCGACAGGGGAAGAGACCCAGTACTTC,TRBD1,many,TRBJ2-5,TRBV10-3
CASSQGGQNGNTIYF,TGCGCCAGCAGCCAAGGAGGACAGAATGGAAACACCATATATTTT,.,many,TRBJ1-3,TRBV4-3
CASSLVWESSDTQYF,TGTGCCAGCAGCTTGGTGTGGGAATCCTCCGATACGCAGTATTTT,.,many,TRBJ2-3,TRBV5-6
CASSLGLGSGANVLTF,TGTGCCAGCAGCTTGGGACTCGGCTCTGGGGCCAACGTCCTGACTTTC,.,many,TRBJ2-6,TRBV5-6
CSAVRQGAINQPQHF,TGCAGTGCTGTCAGACAGGGGGCAATCAATCAGCCCCAGCATTTT,TRBD1,few,TRBJ1-5,TRBV20-1
CSARAPGTGTGEQYF,TGCAGTGCTAGAGCCCCCGGGACAGGAACAGGCGAGCAGTACTTC,TRBD1,.,TRBJ2-7,TRBV20-1
CATSRDLYTSGNEQFF,TGTGCCACCAGCAGAGACCTGTACACCTCCGGCAATGAGCAGTTCTTC,.,many,TRBJ2-1,TRBV15
CSARVRGIQETQYF,TGCAGTGCTAGAGTACGAGGAATCCAAGAGACCCAGTACTTC,.,many,TRBJ2-5,TRBV20-1
CAWSPTQGNSPLHF,TGTGCCTGGAGTCCAACCCAGGGAAATTCACCCCTCCACTTT,.,few,TRBJ1-6,TRBV30
CSVGREPHEQFF,TGCAGCGTTGGTCGGGAGCCCCATGAGCAGTTCTTC,.,.,TRBJ2-1,TRBV29-1
CAWSRPSGVNYEQYF,TGTGCCTGGAGCCGACCAAGCGGGGTTAACTACGAGCAGTACTTC,TRBD2,many,TRBJ2-7,TRBV30
CASSPQGKETQYF,TGTGCCAGCAGCCCGCAGGGGAAAGAGACCCAGTACTTC,.,many,TRBJ2-5,TRBV7-9
CAISGPQATGNTGELFF,TGTGCCATCAGCGGACCACAAGCGACAGGGAACACCGGGGAGCTGTTTTTT,.,many,TRBJ2-2,TRBV10-3
CASSVTPFTGELFF,TGTGCCAGCAGCGTGACCCCCTTCACCGGGGAGCTGTTTTTT,.,many,TRBJ2-2,TRBV6-4
CASSFGAGGGHNEQFF,TGCGCCAGCAGCTTTGGAGCGGGAGGGGGGCACAATGAGCAGTTCTTC,TRBD2,many,TRBJ2-1,TRBV5-1
CASRSTGTVYEQYF,TGTGCCAGCAGATCCACAGGGACGGTCTACGAGCAGTACTTC,.,many,TRBJ2-7,TRBV28
CSAGFSTDTQYF,TGCAGTGCGGGTTTTAGCACAGATACGCAGTATTTT,.,many,TRBJ2-3,TRBV20-1
CASSLASQNEQFF,TGCGCCAGCAGCTTGGCCTCCCAAAATGAGCAGTTCTTC,.,many,TRBJ2-1,TRBV5-1
CASSLEAGASEQYF,TGTGCCAGCAGCTTAGAAGCGGGAGCGAGCGAGCAGTACTTC,TRBD2,many,TRBJ2-7,TRBV7-9